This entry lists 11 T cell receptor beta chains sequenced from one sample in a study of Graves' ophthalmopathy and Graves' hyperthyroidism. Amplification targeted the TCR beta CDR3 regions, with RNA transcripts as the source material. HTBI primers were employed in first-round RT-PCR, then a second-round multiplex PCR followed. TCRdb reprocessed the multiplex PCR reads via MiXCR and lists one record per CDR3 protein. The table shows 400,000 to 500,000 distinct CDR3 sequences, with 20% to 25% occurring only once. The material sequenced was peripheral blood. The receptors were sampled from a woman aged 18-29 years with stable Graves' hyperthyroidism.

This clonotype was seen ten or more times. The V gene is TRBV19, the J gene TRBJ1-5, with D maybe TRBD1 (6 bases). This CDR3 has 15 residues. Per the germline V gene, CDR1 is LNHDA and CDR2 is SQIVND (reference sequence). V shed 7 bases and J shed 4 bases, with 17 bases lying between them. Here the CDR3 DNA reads TGTGCCAGTACCCCACGTGCAGGGGTAAATCAGCCCCAGCATTTT. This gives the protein CASTPRAGVNQPQHF. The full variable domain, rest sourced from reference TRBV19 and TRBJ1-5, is DGGITQSPKYLFRKEGQNVTLSCEQNLNHDAMYWYRQDPGQGLRLIYYSQIVNDFQKGDIAEGYSVSREKKESFPLTVTSAQKNPTAFYLCASTPRAGVNQPQHFGDGTRLSIL.

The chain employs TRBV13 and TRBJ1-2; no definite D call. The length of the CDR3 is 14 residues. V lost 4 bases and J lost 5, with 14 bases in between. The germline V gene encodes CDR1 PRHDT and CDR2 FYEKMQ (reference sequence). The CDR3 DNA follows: TGTGCCAGCAGCTCTCGTGCGGATCCTTATGGCTACACCTTC. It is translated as CASSSRADPYGYTF.

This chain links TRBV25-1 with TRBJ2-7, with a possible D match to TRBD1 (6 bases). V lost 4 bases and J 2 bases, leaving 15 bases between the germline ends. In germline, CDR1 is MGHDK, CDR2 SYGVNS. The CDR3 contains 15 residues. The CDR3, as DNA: TGTGCCAGCAGTGCCCAGGGGACAAGCGCCTACGAGCAGTACTTC. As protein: CASSAQGTSAYEQYF.

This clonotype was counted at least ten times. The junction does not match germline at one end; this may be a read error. CDR3 sequence reads: CASSPTGEYGYTF. The CDR3 DNA reads TGCGCCAGCAGCCCGACAGGGGAGTATGGCTACACCTTC. This chain links TRBV18 with TRBJ1-2, with 8 nucleotides matching TRBD1. Germline CDR1 is KGHSH and CDR2 is LQKENI. This CDR3 region has 13 residues. Based on the CDR3 plus reference TRBV18 and TRBJ1-2, the full variable domain is NAGVMQNPRHLVRRRGQEARLRCSPMKGHSHVYWYRQLPEEGLKFMVYLQKENIIDESGMPKERFSAEFPKEGPSILRIQQVVRGDSAAYFCASSPTGEYGYTFGSGTRLTVV.

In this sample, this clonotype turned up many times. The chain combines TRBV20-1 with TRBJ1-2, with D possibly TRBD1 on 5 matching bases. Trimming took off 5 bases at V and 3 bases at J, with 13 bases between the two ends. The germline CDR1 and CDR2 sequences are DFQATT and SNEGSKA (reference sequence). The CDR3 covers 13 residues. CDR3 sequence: CSAPSRQYYGYTF. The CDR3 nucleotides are TGCAGTGCTCCCTCCCGACAGTACTATGGCTACACCTTC.

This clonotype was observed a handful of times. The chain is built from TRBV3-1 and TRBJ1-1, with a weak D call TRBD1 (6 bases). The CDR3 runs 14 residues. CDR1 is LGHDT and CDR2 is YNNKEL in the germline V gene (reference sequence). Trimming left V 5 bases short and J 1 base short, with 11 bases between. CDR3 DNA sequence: TGTGCCAGCAGCGCGAACAGGGAGAACACTGAAGCTTTCTTT. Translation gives CASSANRENTEAFF. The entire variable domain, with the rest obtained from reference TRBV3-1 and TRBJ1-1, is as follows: DTAVSQTPKYLVTQMGNDKSIKCEQNLGHDTMYWYKQDSKKFLKIMFSYNNKELIINETVPNRFSPKSPDKAHLNLHINSLELGDSAVYFCASSANRENTEAFFGQGTRLTVV.

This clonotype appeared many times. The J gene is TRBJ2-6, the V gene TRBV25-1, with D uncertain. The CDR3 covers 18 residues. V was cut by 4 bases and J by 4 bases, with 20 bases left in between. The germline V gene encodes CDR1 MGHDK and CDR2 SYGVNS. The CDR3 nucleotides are TGTGCCAGCAGTGCGTCAACATTTTTGGGGTCAGGGGCCAACGTCCTGACTTTC. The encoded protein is CASSASTFLGSGANVLTF.

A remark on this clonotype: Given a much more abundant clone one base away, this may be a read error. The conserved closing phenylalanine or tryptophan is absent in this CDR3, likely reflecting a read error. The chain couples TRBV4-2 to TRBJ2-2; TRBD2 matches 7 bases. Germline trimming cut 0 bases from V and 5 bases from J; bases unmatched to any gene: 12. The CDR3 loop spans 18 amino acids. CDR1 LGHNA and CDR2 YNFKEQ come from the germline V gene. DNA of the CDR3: TGTGCCAGCAGCCAAGATTTTGGGGGGAGGGCCGGTACCGGGGAGCTGTTTTAT. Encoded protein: CASSQDFGGRAGTGELFY.

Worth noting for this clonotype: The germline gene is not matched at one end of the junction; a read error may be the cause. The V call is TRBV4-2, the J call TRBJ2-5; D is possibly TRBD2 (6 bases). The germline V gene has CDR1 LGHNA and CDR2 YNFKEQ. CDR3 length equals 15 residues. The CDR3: CASSQEGGIGETQHF. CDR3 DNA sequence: TGTGCCAGCAGCCAAGAGGGCGGGATCGGTGAGACCCAGCACTTC.

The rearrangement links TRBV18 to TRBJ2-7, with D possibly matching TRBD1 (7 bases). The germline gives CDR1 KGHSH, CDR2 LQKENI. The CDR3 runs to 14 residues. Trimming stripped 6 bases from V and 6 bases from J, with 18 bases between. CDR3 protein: CASSGQVGSFEQYF. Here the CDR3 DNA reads TGTGCCAGCTCCGGACAGGTCGGGAGTTTCGAGCAGTACTTC.

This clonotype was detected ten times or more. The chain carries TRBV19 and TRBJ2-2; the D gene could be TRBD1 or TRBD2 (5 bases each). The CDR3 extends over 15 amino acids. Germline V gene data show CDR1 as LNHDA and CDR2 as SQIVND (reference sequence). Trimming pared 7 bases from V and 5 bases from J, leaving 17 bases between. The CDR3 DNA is TGTGCCAGTACCCTTCGGGGACGGCTAACCGGGGAGCTGTTTTTT. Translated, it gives CASTLRGRLTGELFF. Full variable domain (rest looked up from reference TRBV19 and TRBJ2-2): DGGITQSPKYLFRKEGQNVTLSCEQNLNHDAMYWYRQDPGQGLRLIYYSQIVNDFQKGDIAEGYSVSREKKESFPLTVTSAQKNPTAFYLCASTLRGRLTGELFFGEGSRLTVL.